The TCR beta chain under discussion was sequenced for a study of cytomegalovirus exposure and HLA in healthy donors. Findings and caveats of the study: TCR beta chain V- and J-gene trimming was linked, in a later analysis, to a missense variant in DCLRE1C. A previous analysis found most TCR beta V segments productive roughly 90% or roughly 30% of the time.

PCR was performed using 60 Vbeta and 13 Jbeta primers. Libraries were prepared by immunoSEQ multiplex PCR; TCRdb keeps only in-frame clonotypes and omits some of them. The sample holds about 120,000 clones, around 74% seen once. This CDR3 contains 13 residues. Germline V CDR1 and CDR2: WNHNN, SYGVQD (reference sequence). About this clone: Its antigen is currently unknown. The junction and the germline gene differ at one end; a read error may be behind it.

This TCR came from a man between 60 and 75 years old in good health and CMV-seropositive. The gene calls are TRBV10-1 and TRBJ2-4; D is perhaps TRBD2 (6 bases). Sequenced sample: PBMCs. The chain's CDR3 is CVSSDTPGVIQYF. The CDR3 DNA reads as TGCGTCAGCAGTGACACACCGGGGGTCATTCAGTACTTC.